The source of this T cell receptor (beta chain) is a study of OX40 agonist ivuxolimab in advanced cancers. In the study overall: Ivuxolimab, an antibody acting as an agonist of OX40 (CD134), was used to treat patients. General study results and limits: At 0.1 to 3.0 mg/kg and by week 6, clonal expansion occurred in CD4+ and CD8+ blood T cells.

The V gene lost 2 bases and the J gene lost 1 base, with 8 bases spanning the gap. The CDR3 is 14 residues long. CDR1 is KGHSH, CDR2 LQKENI, per germline. TCRdb's table, derived via immunoSEQ multiplex PCR, lists solely in-frame clones and lacks some. The table includes tens of thousands of clones, around 84% detected once. With regard to this clone: The antigen is not known.

This specimen was CD4+ or CD8+ T cells sorted from blood, taken in a trial of the OX40 agonist ivuxolimab. The rearrangement links TRBV18 to TRBJ1-1; D gene uncertain. The clonotype was recovered from an adult with an advanced solid tumor such as melanoma, head and neck, liver or kidney cancer. The CDR3 region is CASSPIGTNTEAFF. For the CDR3, the DNA is TGTGCCAGCTCACCAATTGGCACGAACACTGAAGCTTTCTTT.